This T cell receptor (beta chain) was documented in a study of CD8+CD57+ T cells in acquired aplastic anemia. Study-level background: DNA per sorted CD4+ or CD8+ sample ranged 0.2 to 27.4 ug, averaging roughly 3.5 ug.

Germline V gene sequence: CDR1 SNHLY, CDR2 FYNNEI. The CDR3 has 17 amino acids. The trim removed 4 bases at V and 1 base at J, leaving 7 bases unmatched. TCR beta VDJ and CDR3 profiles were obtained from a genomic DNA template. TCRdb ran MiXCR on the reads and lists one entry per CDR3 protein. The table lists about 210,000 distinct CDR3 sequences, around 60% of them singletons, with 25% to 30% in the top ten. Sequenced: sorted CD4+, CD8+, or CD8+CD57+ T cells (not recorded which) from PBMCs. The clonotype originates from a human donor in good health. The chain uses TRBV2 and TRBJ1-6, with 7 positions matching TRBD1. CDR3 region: CASSALRDRSYNSPLHF. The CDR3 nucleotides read TGTGCCAGCAGTGCACTCCGGGACAGATCCTATAATTCACCCCTCCACTTT. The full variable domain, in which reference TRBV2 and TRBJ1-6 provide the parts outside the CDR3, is EPEVTQTPSHQVTQMGQEVILRCVPISNHLYFYWYRQILGQKVEFLVSFYNNEISEKSEIFDDQFSVERPDGSNFTLKIRSTKLEDSAMYFCASSALRDRSYNSPLHFGNGTRLTVT.